This TCR beta chain was identified in a study of blood T cell repertoires in COVID-19. On the study more broadly: Samples taken during acute and convalescent COVID-19 were collected in the United States, Italy and Spain.

Seattle's cohort entered during active infection and was followed longitudinally. In the original analysis: Reference gene primer amplification gave estimated nucleated cell counts. Sequencing used immunoSEQ multiplex PCR; TCRdb keeps in-frame clones, though not all of them. V, J and clone size were drawn from that table, and D and trimming were deduced from the DNA. In the table there are roughly 220,000 clones, roughly 76% of which are singletons. Germline V gene sequence: CDR1 SGHRS, CDR2 YFSETQ. The CDR3 extends over 15 amino acids. Germline trimming cut 0 bases from V and 5 bases from J; bases unmatched to any gene: 4.

The sequence was collected from a woman of 80 years or more with COVID-19, enrolled during active disease. The chain joins TRBV5-1 to TRBJ1-4, with 7 bases matching TRBD1. Sequencing input: peripheral blood. CDR3 region: CASSLGAGGNEKLFF. For the CDR3, the DNA is TGCGCCAGCAGCTTGGGGGCAGGGGGGAATGAAAAACTGTTTTTT.